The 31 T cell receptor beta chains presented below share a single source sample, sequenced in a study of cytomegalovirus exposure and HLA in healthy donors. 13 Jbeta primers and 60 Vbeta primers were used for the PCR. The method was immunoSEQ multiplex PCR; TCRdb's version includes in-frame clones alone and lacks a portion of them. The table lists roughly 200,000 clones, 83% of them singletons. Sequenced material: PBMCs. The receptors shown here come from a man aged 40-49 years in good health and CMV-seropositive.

CDR3 sequence (DNA): TGTGCCAGCACCGAACAAGGTAGCGGGAGTTACAATGAGCAGTTCTTC. It encodes CASTEQGSGSYNEQFF. The chain has TRBV2 and TRBJ2-1; 9 bases are a match to TRBD2. The germline V gene encodes CDR1 SNHLY and CDR2 FYNNEI. The CDR3 covers 16 residues. V trimming: 7 bases; J trimming: 4 bases; junction bases outside the gene matches: 11.

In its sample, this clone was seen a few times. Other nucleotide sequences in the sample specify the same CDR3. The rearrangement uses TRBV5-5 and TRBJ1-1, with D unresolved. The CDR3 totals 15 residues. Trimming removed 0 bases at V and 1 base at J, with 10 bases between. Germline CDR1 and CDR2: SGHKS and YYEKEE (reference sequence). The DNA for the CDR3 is TGTGCCAGCAGCTTGGGAGGGAAAGGGAACACTGAAGCTTTCTTT. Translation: CASSLGGKGNTEAFF.

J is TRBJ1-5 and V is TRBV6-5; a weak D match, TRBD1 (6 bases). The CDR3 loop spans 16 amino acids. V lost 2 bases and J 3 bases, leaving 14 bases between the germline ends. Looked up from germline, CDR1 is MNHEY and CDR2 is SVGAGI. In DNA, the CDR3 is TGTGCCAGCAGTTACGCCCCGACAGGCCTCAATCAGCCCCAGCATTTT. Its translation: CASSYAPTGLNQPQHF.

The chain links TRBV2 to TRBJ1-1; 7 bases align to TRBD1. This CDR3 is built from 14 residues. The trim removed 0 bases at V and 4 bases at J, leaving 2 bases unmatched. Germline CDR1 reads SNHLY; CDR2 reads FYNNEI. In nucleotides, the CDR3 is TGTGCCAGCAGTGAAGCCAAGGGGGCCACTGAAGCTTTCTTT. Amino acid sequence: CASSEAKGATEAFF.

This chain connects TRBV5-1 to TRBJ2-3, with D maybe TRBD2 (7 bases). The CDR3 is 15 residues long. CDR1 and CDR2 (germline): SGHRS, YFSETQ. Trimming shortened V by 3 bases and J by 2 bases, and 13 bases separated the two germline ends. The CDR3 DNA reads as TGCGCCAGCAGCTCGGCGGGGGCCCACACAGATACGCAGTATTTT. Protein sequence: CASSSAGAHTDTQYF.

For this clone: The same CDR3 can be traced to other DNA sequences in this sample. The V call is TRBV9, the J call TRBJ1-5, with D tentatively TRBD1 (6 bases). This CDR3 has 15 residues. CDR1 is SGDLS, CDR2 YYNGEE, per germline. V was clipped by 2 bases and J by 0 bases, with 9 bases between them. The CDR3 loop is CASSVDSYSNQPQHF. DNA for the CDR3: TGTGCCAGCAGCGTGGACAGCTATAGCAATCAGCCCCAGCATTTT.

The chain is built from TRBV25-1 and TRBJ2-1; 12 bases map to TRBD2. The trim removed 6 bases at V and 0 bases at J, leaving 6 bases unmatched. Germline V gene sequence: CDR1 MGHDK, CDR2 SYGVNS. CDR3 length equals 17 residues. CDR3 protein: CASSAGLAGLSYNEQFF. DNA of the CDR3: TGTGCCAGCAGCGCTGGACTAGCGGGGCTCTCCTACAATGAGCAGTTCTTC.

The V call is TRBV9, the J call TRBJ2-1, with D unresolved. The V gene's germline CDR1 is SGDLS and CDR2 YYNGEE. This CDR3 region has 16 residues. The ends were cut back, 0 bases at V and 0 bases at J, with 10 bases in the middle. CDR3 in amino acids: CASSVAGRSSYNEQFF. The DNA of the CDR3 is TGTGCCAGCAGCGTAGCGGGTAGGAGCTCCTACAATGAGCAGTTCTTC.

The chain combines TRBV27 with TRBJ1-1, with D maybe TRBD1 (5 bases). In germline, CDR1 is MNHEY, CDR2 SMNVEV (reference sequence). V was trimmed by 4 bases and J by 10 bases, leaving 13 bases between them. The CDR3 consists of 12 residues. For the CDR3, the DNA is TGTGCCAGCAGTTCTTTAGGGGAAGTAGCTTTCTTT. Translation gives CASSSLGEVAFF.

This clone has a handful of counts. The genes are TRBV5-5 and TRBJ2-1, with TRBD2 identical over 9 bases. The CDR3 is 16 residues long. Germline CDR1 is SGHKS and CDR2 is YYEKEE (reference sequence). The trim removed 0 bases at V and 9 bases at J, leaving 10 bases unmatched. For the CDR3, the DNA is TGTGCCAGCAGCTTGGGAGGGGGCGGGAGGGAGGCTGAGCAGTTCTTC. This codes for CASSLGGGGREAEQFF.

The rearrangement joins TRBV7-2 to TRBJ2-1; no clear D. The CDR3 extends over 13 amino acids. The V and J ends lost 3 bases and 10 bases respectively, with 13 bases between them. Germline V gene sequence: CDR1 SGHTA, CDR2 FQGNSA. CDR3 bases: TGTGCCAGCAGCTTGAGCCACGCATACGAGCAGTTCTTC. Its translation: CASSLSHAYEQFF.

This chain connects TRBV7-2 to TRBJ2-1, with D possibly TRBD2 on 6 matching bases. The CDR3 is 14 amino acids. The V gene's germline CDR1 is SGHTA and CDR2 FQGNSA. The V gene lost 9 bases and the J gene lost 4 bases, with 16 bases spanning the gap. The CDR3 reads CASRGGPRYNEQFF. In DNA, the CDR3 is TGTGCCAGTCGAGGAGGGCCTAGGTACAATGAGCAGTTCTTC.

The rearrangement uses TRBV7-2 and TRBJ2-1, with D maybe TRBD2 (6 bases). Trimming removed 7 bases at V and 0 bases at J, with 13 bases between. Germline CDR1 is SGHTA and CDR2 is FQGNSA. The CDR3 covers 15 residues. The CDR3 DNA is TGTGCCAGCACCTGGGACTTGAGCTCCTACAATGAGCAGTTCTTC. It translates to CASTWDLSSYNEQFF.

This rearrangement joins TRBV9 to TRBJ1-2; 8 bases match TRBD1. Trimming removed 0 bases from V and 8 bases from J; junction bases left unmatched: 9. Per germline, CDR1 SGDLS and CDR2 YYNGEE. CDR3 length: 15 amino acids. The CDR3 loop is CASSVEAGGYRGYTF. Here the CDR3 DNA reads TGTGCCAGCAGCGTAGAGGCAGGGGGCTATAGGGGCTACACCTTC.

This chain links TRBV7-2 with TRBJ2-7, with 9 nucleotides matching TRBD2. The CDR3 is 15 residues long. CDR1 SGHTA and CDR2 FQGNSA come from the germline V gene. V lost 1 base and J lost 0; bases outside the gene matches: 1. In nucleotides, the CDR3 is TGTGCCAGCAGCTTAGAGCGGGGGGTCTCCTACGAGCAGTACTTC. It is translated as CASSLERGVSYEQYF.

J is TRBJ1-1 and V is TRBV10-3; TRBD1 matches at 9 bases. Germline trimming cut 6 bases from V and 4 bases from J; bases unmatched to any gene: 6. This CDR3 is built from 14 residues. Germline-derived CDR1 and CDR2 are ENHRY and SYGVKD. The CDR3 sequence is CAIRVPGQGTEAFF. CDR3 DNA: TGTGCCATCAGGGTCCCGGGACAGGGCACTGAAGCTTTCTTT.

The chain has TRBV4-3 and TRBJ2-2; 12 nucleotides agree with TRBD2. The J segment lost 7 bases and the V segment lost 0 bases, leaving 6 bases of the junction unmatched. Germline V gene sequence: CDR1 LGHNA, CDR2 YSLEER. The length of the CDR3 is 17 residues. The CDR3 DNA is TGCGCCAGCAGCCAAGATACACTAGCGGGAGGTAACGGGGAGCTGTTTTTT. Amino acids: CASSQDTLAGGNGELFF.

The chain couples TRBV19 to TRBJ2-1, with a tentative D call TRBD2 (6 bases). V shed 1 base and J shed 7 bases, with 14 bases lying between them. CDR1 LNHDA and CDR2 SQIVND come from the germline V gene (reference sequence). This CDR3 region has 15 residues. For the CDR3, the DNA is TGTGCCAGTAGTATAGTCGGTGGAGGGCTGAATGAGCAGTTCTTC. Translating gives CASSIVGGGLNEQFF.

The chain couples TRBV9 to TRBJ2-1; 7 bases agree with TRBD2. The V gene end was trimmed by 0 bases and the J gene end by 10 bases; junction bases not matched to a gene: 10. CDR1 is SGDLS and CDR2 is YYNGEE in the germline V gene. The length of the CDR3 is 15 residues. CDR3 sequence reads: CASSVGAGELQEQFF. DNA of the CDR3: TGTGCCAGCAGCGTAGGGGCGGGAGAGTTGCAGGAGCAGTTCTTC.

The CDR3: CASSFSGSVKFF. The CDR3 nucleotides are TGTGCCAGCAGCTTTAGCGGGAGTGTAAAGTTCTTC. The gene calls are TRBV13 and TRBJ2-1, with 9 nucleotides matching TRBD2. Germline V gives CDR1 PRHDT, CDR2 FYEKMQ (reference sequence). V gave up 3 bases and J gave up 14 bases; unmatched junction bases: 5. The CDR3 consists of 12 residues.

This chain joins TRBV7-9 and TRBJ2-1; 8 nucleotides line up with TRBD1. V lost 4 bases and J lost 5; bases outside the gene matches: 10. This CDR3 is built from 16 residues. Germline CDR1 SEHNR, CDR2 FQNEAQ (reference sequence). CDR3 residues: CASSSFDRGLNNEQFF. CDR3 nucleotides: TGTGCCAGCAGCTCTTTCGACAGGGGTCTCAACAATGAGCAGTTCTTC.

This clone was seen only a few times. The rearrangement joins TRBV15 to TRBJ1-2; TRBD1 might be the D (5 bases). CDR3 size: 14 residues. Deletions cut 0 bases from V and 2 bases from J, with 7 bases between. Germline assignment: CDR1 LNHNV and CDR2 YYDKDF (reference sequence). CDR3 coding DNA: TGTGCCACCAGCAGAGATAACAGGAACTATGGCTACACCTTC. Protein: CATSRDNRNYGYTF.

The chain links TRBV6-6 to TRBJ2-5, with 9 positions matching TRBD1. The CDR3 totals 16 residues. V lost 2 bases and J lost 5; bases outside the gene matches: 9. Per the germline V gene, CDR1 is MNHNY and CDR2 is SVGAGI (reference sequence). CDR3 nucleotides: TGTGCCAGCAGTTACCACGGGGACAGGGTGAAGGAGACCCAGTACTTC. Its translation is CASSYHGDRVKETQYF.

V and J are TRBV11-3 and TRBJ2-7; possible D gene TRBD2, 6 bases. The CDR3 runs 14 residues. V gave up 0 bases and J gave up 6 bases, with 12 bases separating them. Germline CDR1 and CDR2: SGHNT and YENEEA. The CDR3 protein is CASSLEAGRGEQYF. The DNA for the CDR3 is TGTGCCAGCAGCTTAGAAGCAGGGCGGGGCGAGCAGTACTTC.

The CDR3 DNA follows: TGTGCCAGCAGCTGGGATGGGACAGGGAACAATGAGCAGTTCTTC. It codes for CASSWDGTGNNEQFF. This chain uses TRBV5-6 with TRBJ2-1; TRBD1 matches at 9 bases. Per the germline V gene, CDR1 is SGHDT and CDR2 is YYEEEE. The length of the CDR3 is 15 residues. Trimming cost V 3 bases and J 5 bases; bases outside gene matches: 6.

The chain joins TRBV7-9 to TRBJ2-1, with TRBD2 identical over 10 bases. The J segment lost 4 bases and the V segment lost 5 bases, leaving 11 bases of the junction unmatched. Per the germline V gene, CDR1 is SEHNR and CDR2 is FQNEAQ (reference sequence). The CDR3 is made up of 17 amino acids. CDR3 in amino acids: CASSRTSGTERYNEQFF. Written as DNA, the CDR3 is TGTGCCAGCAGCCGGACTAGCGGTACCGAAAGGTACAATGAGCAGTTCTTC.

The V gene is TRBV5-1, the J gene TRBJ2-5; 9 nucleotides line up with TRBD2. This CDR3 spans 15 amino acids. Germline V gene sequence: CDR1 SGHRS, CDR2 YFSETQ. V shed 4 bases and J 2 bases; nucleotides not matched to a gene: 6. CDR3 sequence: CASSPRTSEQETQYF. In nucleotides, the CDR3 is TGCGCCAGCAGCCCCAGGACTAGCGAGCAAGAGACCCAGTACTTC.

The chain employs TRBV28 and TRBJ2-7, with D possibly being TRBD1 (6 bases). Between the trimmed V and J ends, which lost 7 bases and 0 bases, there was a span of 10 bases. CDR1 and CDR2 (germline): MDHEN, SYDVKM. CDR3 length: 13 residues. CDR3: CASMGAPSYEQYF. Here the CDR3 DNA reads TGTGCCAGCATGGGGGCCCCCTCCTACGAGCAGTACTTC.

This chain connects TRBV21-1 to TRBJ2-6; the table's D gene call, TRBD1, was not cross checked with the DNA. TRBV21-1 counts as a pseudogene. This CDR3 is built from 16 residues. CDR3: CASSQTITSGANVLTF. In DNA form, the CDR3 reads TGTGCCAGCAGCCAAACAATCACATCTGGGGCCAACGTCCTGACTTTC.

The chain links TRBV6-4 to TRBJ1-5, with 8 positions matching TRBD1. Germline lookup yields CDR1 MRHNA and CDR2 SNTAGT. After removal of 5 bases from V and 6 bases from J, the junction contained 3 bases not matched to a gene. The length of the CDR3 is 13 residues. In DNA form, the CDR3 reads TGTGCCAGCAGTTCAGGGGGCGGTCAGCCCCAGCATTTT. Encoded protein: CASSSGGGQPQHF.

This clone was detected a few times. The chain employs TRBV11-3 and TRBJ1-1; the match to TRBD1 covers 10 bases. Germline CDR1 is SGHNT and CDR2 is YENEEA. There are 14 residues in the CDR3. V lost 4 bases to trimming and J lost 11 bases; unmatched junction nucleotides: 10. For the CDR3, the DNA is TGTGCCAGCAGCTCCGGGACAGGGGACAGGGACGCTTTCTTT. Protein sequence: CASSSGTGDRDAFF.